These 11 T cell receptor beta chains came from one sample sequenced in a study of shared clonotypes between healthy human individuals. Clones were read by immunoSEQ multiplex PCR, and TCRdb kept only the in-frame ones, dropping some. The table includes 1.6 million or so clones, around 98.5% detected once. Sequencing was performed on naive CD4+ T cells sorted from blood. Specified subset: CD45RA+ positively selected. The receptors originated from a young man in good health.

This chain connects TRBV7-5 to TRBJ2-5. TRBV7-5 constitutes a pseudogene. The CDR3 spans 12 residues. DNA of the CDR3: TGTGCCAGCAGCACCCTAGGGGAGACCCAGTACTTC. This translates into CASSTLGETQYF.

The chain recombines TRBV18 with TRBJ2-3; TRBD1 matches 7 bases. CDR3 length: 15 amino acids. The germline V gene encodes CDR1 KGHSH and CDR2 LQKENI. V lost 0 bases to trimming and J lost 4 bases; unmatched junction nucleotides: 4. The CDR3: CASSPPTGNADTQYF. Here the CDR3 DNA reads TGTGCCAGCTCACCACCGACAGGGAATGCAGATACGCAGTATTTT.

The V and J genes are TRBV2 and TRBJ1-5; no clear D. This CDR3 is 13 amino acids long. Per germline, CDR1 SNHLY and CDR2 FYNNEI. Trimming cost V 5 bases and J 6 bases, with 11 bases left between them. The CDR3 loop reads CASSRLNIQPQHF. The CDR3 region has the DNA TGTGCCAGCAGTCGATTGAACATTCAGCCCCAGCATTTT.

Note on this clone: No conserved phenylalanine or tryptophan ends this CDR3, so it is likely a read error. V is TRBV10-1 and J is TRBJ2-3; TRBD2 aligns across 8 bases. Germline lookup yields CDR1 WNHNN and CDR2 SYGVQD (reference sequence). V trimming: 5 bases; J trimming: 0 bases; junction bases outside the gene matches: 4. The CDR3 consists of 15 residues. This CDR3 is CASSPTSGSTDTQYS. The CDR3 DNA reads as TGCGCCAGCAGTCCAACTAGCGGTAGCACAGATACGCAGTATTCT.

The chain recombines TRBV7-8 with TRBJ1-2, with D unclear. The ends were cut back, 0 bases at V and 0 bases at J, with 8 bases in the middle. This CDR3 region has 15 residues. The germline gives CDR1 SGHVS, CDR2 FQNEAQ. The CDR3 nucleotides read TGTGCCAGCAGCTTAGCAGGCACTACTAACTATGGCTACACCTTC. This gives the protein CASSLAGTTNYGYTF.

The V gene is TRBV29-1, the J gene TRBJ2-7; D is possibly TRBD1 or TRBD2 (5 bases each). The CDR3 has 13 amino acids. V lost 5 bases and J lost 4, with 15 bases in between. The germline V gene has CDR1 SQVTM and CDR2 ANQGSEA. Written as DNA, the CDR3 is TGCAGCGTTTTGGATGGGGGATCGTACGAGCAGTACTTC. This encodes CSVLDGGSYEQYF.

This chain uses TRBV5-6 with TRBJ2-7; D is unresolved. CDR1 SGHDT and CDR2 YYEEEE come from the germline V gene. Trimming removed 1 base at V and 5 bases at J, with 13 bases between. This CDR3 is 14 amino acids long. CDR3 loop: CASSLLRGTHEQYF. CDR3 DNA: TGTGCCAGCAGCTTGCTCAGAGGAACCCACGAGCAGTACTTC.

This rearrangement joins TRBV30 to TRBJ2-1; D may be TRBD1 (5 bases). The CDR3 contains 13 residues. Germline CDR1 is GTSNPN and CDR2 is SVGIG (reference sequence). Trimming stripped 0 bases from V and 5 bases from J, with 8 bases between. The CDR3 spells CAWSVGLHNEQFF. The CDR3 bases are TGTGCCTGGAGTGTGGGGCTACACAATGAGCAGTTCTTC.

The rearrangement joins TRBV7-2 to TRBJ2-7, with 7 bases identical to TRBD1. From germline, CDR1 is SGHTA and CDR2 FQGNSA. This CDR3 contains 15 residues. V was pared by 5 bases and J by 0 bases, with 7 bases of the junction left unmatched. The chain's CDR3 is CASSPRRTGSYEQYF. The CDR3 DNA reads TGTGCCAGCAGCCCGAGAAGGACAGGCTCCTACGAGCAGTACTTC.

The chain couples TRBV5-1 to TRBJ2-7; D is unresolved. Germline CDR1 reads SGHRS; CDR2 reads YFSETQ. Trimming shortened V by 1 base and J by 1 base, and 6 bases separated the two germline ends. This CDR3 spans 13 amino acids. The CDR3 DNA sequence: TGCGCCAGCAGCTTGATTGGATCCTACGAGCAGTACTTC. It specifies CASSLIGSYEQYF. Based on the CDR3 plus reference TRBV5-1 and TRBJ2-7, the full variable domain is KAGVTQTPRYLIKTRGQQVTLSCSPISGHRSVSWYQQTPGQGLQFLFEYFSETQRNKGNFPGRFSGRQFSNSRSEMNVSTLELGDSALYLCASSLIGSYEQYFGPGTRLTVT.

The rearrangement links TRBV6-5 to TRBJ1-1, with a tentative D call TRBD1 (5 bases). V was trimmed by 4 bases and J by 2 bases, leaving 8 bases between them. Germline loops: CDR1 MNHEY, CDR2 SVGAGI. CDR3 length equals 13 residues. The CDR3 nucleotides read TGTGCCAGCAGTTTAGACAGTAACACTGAAGCTTTCTTT. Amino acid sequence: CASSLDSNTEAFF.